This T cell receptor (beta chain) was documented in a study of blood T cell repertoires in COVID-19. Germline V gives CDR1 SGHNT, CDR2 YENEEA. Trimming removed 2 bases at V and 10 bases at J, with 14 bases between. The CDR3 is made up of 14 amino acids. Produced via immunoSEQ multiplex PCR; TCRdb's table is partial and in-frame only. The repertoire holds around 50,000 clones, with about three quarters as singletons. The chain recombines TRBV11-3 with TRBJ1-4; no definite D call. The source material was peripheral blood. This receptor was obtained from a human donor with active or convalescent COVID-19. The donor label of this sample is uncertain. CDR3 residues: CASSLNSLGRKLFF. The DNA for the CDR3 is TGTGCCAGCAGCTTAAATTCCTTAGGGAGAAAACTGTTTTTT.